These 3 T cell receptor beta chains share one sample of origin, sequenced in a study of blood T cell repertoires in COVID-19 (dated by TCRdb to the early 2020s). The method behind the library was the immunoSEQ multiplex PCR assay. What TCRdb holds here is the immuneACCESS table cut down to in-frame rearrangements. Part of the clones is not present; checked against another copy, under half of the missing clones reflect an unresolved V gene, and the others are unexplained. Recorded for this sample are a few hundred thousand clones; roughly 90% of them occurred a single time. The ten largest make up around 0.84% of the sample. Material for sequencing was peripheral blood. The origin of the receptors is a man between 25 and 39 years old with acute or convalescent COVID-19.

The chain links TRBV30 to TRBJ1-1; possibly TRBD1 for D (6 bases). Germline V lookup: CDR1 GTSNPN, CDR2 SVGIG (reference sequence). Trimming cost V 1 base and J 7 bases, with 16 bases left between them. This CDR3 spans 14 amino acids. CDR3 sequence: CAWSGISGGVEAFF. The CDR3 region has the DNA TGTGCCTGGAGTGGGATCTCTGGGGGCGTTGAAGCTTTCTTT.

The chain combines TRBV10-2 with TRBJ1-4; D is perhaps TRBD1 (6 bases). Germline loops: CDR1 WSHSY, CDR2 SAAADI. Deletions cut 4 bases from V and 4 bases from J, with 7 bases between. CDR3 length: 13 amino acids. Here the CDR3 DNA reads TGCGCCAGCAGTGTCAGGGGTAATGAAAAACTGTTTTTT. This translates into CASSVRGNEKLFF.

The chain carries TRBV15 and TRBJ1-1; D is ambiguous. Germline CDR1 LNHNV, CDR2 YYDKDF (reference sequence). The CDR3 has 17 residues. V gave up 0 bases and J gave up 2 bases, with 16 bases separating them. CDR3 sequence: CATSRDPVWRFNTEAFF. The CDR3 DNA reads TGTGCCACCAGCAGAGATCCTGTCTGGAGATTTAACACTGAAGCTTTCTTT.